Below, one T cell receptor beta chain is given with its context. This record belongs to a study of shared clonotypes between healthy human individuals. CD8 cells regarded as naive lacked CD45RO, were positively chosen for CCR7, and omitted terminally differentiated effector memory CD45RA+ cells. CDR3 length: 17 residues. CDR1 and CDR2 (germline): SQVTM, ANQGSEA. V lost 1 base, J lost 0 bases, and 16 bases lay in between. The table came from immunoSEQ multiplex PCR; TCRdb's copy has only in-frame clones and leaves some out. Of 1.5 million to 2.5 million clones listed, approximately 94% are singletons. The chain carries TRBV29-1 and TRBJ2-1; D possibly corresponds to TRBD2 (6 bases). The TCR sequence derives from a man younger than 35 in good health. Sequencing was done on a sample of naive CD8+ T cells sorted from blood. The CDR3 nucleotides are TGCAGCGTTGAAGTGGGGGACTTCACTAGCTCCTACAATGAGCAGTTCTTC. Translation gives CSVEVGDFTSSYNEQFF.